Shown below are 14 T cell receptor beta chains from a single sample sequenced in a study of early stage breast cancer tumors (dated by TCRdb to about 2017). Library creation used the immunoSEQ multiplex PCR assay. This immuneACCESS table, as held by TCRdb, lists in-frame sequences with V and J called but not all clones. Of the missing ones, under half trace to an unresolved V gene in checked studies; the others have no known cause. The sample profile shows 35,000 to 45,000 clones; 65% to 75% of them were found once. Of the sample, roughly 6.1% falls within the top ten clones. Sequenced: blood. Receptors originate from a person aged 55 to 75 with breast cancer.

This clone has only one observation. The chain combines TRBV28 with TRBJ1-5; maybe TRBD1 (6 bases). This CDR3 region has 15 residues. In germline, CDR1 is MDHEN, CDR2 SYDVKM. The ends were cut back, 2 bases at V and 3 bases at J, with 11 bases in the middle. The CDR3 loop reads CASSLRGAYNQPQHF. CDR3 nucleotide sequence: TGTGCCAGCAGTTTACGGGGGGCTTACAATCAGCCCCAGCATTTT.

This chain connects TRBV28 to TRBJ2-7, with D unresolved. Germline loops: CDR1 MDHEN, CDR2 SYDVKM. Trimming pared 0 bases from V and 2 bases from J, leaving 8 bases between. This CDR3 is built from 14 residues. CDR3 protein: CASSLWAPPYEQYF. CDR3 nucleotide sequence: TGTGCCAGCAGTTTATGGGCTCCCCCCTACGAGCAGTACTTC.

J is TRBJ2-2 and V is TRBV15; no clear D. V dropped 4 bases and J dropped 4 bases, with 7 bases sitting between them. The CDR3 is 13 residues long. Looked up from germline, CDR1 is LNHNV and CDR2 is YYDKDF (reference sequence). The CDR3 here is CATSIYSTGELFF. CDR3 DNA sequence: TGTGCCACCAGCATTTACAGCACCGGGGAGCTGTTTTTT.

The V gene is TRBV18, the J gene TRBJ2-5; D ambiguous. Between the trimmed V and J ends, which lost 3 bases and 3 bases, there was a span of 2 bases. Germline lookup yields CDR1 KGHSH and CDR2 LQKENI. This CDR3 spans 11 amino acids. The CDR3 DNA sequence: TGTGCCAGCTCACCGGAAGAGACCCAGTACTTC. It translates to CASSPEETQYF.

This chain joins TRBV19 and TRBJ2-1; D is tentatively TRBD1 or TRBD2 (5 bases each). With 4 bases removed from V and 0 bases from J, the gap between germline ends came to 10 bases. Germline V gene data show CDR1 as LNHDA and CDR2 as SQIVND (reference sequence). The CDR3 extends over 15 amino acids. CDR3 region: CASSKGTSSYNEQFF. The DNA of the CDR3 is TGTGCCAGTAGTAAAGGGACGAGCTCCTACAATGAGCAGTTCTTC.

The table lists this clone with a count of one. The rearrangement links TRBV5-6 to TRBJ2-5; 12 bases fit TRBD2. The germline CDR1 and CDR2 sequences are SGHDT and YYEEEE. CDR3 length: 16 residues. V shed 4 bases and J 3 bases; nucleotides not matched to a gene: 7. The chain's CDR3 is CASSPEASGGEETQYF. CDR3 nucleotide sequence: TGTGCCAGCAGCCCCGAGGCTAGCGGGGGGGAAGAGACCCAGTACTTC.

This chain uses TRBV19 with TRBJ2-1; 11 bases are a match to TRBD2. The germline gives CDR1 LNHDA, CDR2 SQIVND (reference sequence). The CDR3 has 16 amino acids. V shed 1 base and J 6 bases; nucleotides not matched to a gene: 5. This chain's CDR3 is CASSIVGTSGANEQFF. CDR3 nucleotides: TGTGCCAGTAGTATAGTTGGGACTAGCGGAGCCAATGAGCAGTTCTTC.

This clone was counted once. V and J are TRBV6-1 and TRBJ1-2, with a tentative D call TRBD1 (5 bases). This CDR3 region has 14 residues. V shed 5 bases and J shed 0 bases, with 10 bases lying between them. Germline V gives CDR1 MNHNS, CDR2 SASEGT. CDR3 region: CASSHGHSNYGYTF. Here the CDR3 DNA reads TGTGCCAGCAGTCACGGACATTCTAACTATGGCTACACCTTC.

The V gene is TRBV7-9, the J gene TRBJ1-2, with a tentative D call TRBD1 (5 bases). The germline V gene encodes CDR1 SEHNR and CDR2 FQNEAQ (reference sequence). This CDR3 comprises 12 residues. The V end was cut by 5 bases, the J end by 8 bases, with 12 bases between. CDR3 region: CASSETVGGYTF. CDR3 in DNA: TGTGCCAGCAGCGAGACAGTAGGGGGCTACACCTTC.

This rearrangement joins TRBV4-1 to TRBJ1-6; D unresolved. Between the trimmed V and J ends, which lost 1 base and 9 bases, there was a span of 10 bases. Germline loops: CDR1 MGHRA, CDR2 YSYEKL. This CDR3 contains 14 residues. This CDR3 reads CASSQGRVTSPLHF. The CDR3 nucleotides read TGCGCCAGCAGCCAAGGGCGAGTGACTTCACCCCTCCACTTT.

The CDR3, as DNA: TGTGCCAGCAGCTTAGCGGGTGCCGAAAAACTGTTTTTT. It yields the protein CASSLAGAEKLFF. V and J are TRBV7-6 and TRBJ1-4; D gene uncertain. Germline V lookup: CDR1 SGHVS, CDR2 FNYEAQ. CDR3 length equals 13 residues. V gave up 0 bases and J gave up 8 bases, with 7 bases separating them.

The V gene is TRBV18, the J gene TRBJ2-3; a possible D gene is TRBD1 (6 bases). The CDR3 runs 15 residues. Germline-derived CDR1 and CDR2 are KGHSH and LQKENI. The V gene lost 2 bases and the J gene lost 1 base, with 10 bases spanning the gap. This CDR3 reads CASSPNKGGTDTQYF. CDR3 nucleotide sequence: TGTGCCAGCTCACCAAATAAGGGGGGCACAGATACGCAGTATTTT.

This clone was found once. The rearrangement joins TRBV5-1 to TRBJ2-1; 7 bases match TRBD2. CDR1 and CDR2 (germline): SGHRS, YFSETQ. The CDR3 sequence is 16 residues long. Trimming removed 0 bases from V and 2 bases from J; junction bases left unmatched: 5. Written as DNA, the CDR3 is TGCGCCAGCAGCTTGGCCGCTAGCGGTACCTACAATGAGCAGTTCTTC. Encoded protein: CASSLAASGTYNEQFF.

The CDR3 loop is CASRPLGYGELFF. For the CDR3, the DNA is TGCGCCAGCAGACCGTTAGGTTATGGGGAGCTGTTTTTT. The rearrangement links TRBV5-1 to TRBJ2-2; no firm D call. V dropped 5 bases and J dropped 8 bases, with 13 bases sitting between them. CDR1 is SGHRS, CDR2 YFSETQ, per germline. The CDR3 has 13 residues.